The 27 T cell receptor beta chains reported below all come from one sample, sequenced in a study of blood T cell repertoires in COVID-19 (TCRdb year 2020). The library was obtained by the immunoSEQ multiplex PCR assay. TCRdb took this table from immuneACCESS and kept in-frame rearrangements with V and J called. Such tables lack part of the clones; where checked against another copy, unresolved V genes explain under half of the gap, and the rest is unexplained. The sample has about 160,000 clones on record, approximately 86% of them singletons. The ten largest clones take up 2.5% to 4% of the sample. Material for sequencing was peripheral blood. The receptor source for this set is an older man with acute or convalescent COVID-19.

The V gene is TRBV7-2, the J gene TRBJ2-1; D is unresolved. Germline lookup yields CDR1 SGHTA and CDR2 FQGNSA. The CDR3 is made up of 12 amino acids. V was trimmed by 4 bases and J by 8 bases, leaving 9 bases between them. CDR3 amino acids: CASSSVSDEQFF. The CDR3 region has the DNA TGTGCCAGCAGCTCCGTATCCGATGAGCAGTTCTTC.

The table lists this clone with a count of one. The V gene is TRBV18, the J gene TRBJ2-1; 8 bases are shared with TRBD1. Unmatched junction bases numbered 5, after V lost 2 bases and J lost 8 bases. CDR3 length: 14 residues. The germline CDR1 and CDR2 sequences are KGHSH and LQKENI. CDR3 DNA: TGTGCCAGCTCACCAGGGCAGGGGGCTTATGAGCAGTTCTTC. Protein sequence: CASSPGQGAYEQFF.

This chain links TRBV7-3 with TRBJ2-7; 9 nucleotides match TRBD2. The CDR3 runs to 15 residues. CDR1 is SGHTA and CDR2 is FQGTGA in the germline V gene. V lost 1 base, J lost 7 bases, and 8 bases stayed unmatched. CDR3 sequence reads: CASSLRLAERSEQYF. The CDR3 nucleotides read TGTGCCAGCAGCTTAAGACTAGCGGAACGGTCTGAGCAGTACTTC. Looking up the rest from reference TRBV7-3 and TRBJ2-7 gives the full variable domain: GAGVSQTPSNKVTEKGKYVELRCDPISGHTALYWYRQSLGQGPEFLIYFQGTGAADDSGLPNDRFFAVRPEGSVSTLKIQRTERGDSAVYLCASSLRLAERSEQYFGPGTRLTVT.

The chain couples TRBV28 to TRBJ2-3; 10 bases map to TRBD1. From germline, CDR1 is MDHEN and CDR2 SYDVKM. With V trimmed by 6 bases and J by 5 bases, 2 bases remained unmatched. This CDR3 has 13 amino acids. CDR3 loop: CASRTGGVDTQYF. For the CDR3, the DNA is TGTGCCAGCAGGACAGGGGGCGTAGATACGCAGTATTTT.

The chain employs TRBV4-3 and TRBJ1-5; a weak D match, TRBD1 (5 bases). Germline loops: CDR1 LGHNA, CDR2 YSLEER. Trimming pared 0 bases from V and 12 bases from J, leaving 12 bases between. This CDR3 region has 13 residues. CDR3 nucleotides: TGCGCCAGCAGCCAAGACTTACAGGAGCTCCAGCATTTT. Encoded protein: CASSQDLQELQHF.

This clone was observed many times. The chain combines TRBV10-3 with TRBJ1-5, with D unclear. The CDR3 runs 12 residues. V gave up 6 bases and J gave up 7 bases, with 10 bases separating them. Germline values: CDR1 ENHRY, CDR2 SYGVKD. CDR3 protein: CAIREGEQPQHF. DNA of the CDR3: TGTGCCATCAGAGAGGGAGAACAGCCCCAGCATTTT.

This chain links TRBV3-1 (or the pseudogene TRBV3-2) with TRBJ2-1, with 8 bases matching TRBD2. J was trimmed by 1 base and V by 2 bases; bases with no gene match: 1. Germline V gene data show CDR1 as LGHDT and CDR2 as YNNKEL (reference sequence). This CDR3 region has 15 residues. CDR3 amino acids: CASSQPSGSYNEQFF. The CDR3 nucleotides are TGTGCCAGCAGCCAACCTAGCGGGTCCTACAATGAGCAGTTCTTC.

Only one count was recorded for this clone. This chain uses TRBV6-5 with TRBJ2-4; D is unclear. The V end lost 4 bases, the J end lost 7 bases, and 5 bases lay between the germline ends. CDR1 and CDR2 from the germline V gene are MNHEY and SVGAGI. The CDR3 length is 11 residues. The CDR3 DNA follows: TGTGCCAGCAGTTCCGGGAACATTCAGTACTTC. Translating it yields CASSSGNIQYF.

The genes are TRBV4-1 and TRBJ1-2; D may be TRBD1 (6 bases). Germline CDR1 reads MGHRA; CDR2 reads YSYEKL. The V end was cut by 0 bases, the J end by 1 base, with 12 bases between. The CDR3 contains 16 residues. The CDR3 loop reads CASSQDTGTNNYGYTF. The DNA for the CDR3 is TGCGCCAGCAGCCAAGATACAGGGACTAATAACTATGGCTACACCTTC.

The chain is built from TRBV28 and TRBJ1-4; weak D call: TRBD1 (5 bases). V was clipped by 5 bases and J by 4 bases, with 8 bases between them. CDR1 is MDHEN and CDR2 is SYDVKM in the germline V gene. This CDR3 has 13 amino acids. In DNA form, the CDR3 reads TGTGCCAGCAGTCACCAGGGTAATGAAAAACTGTTTTTT. Translation: CASSHQGNEKLFF.

V and J are TRBV6-2 or TRBV6-3 and TRBJ1-5; 8 bases agree with TRBD1. The CDR3 extends over 17 amino acids. CDR1 and CDR2 (germline): MNHEY, SVGEGT. V lost 0 bases to trimming and J lost 8 bases; unmatched junction nucleotides: 12. The CDR3 DNA sequence: TGTGCCAGCAGTTACTCGATTCAGGGGGCGCGGGGAAAGCCCCAGCATTTT. It codes for CASSYSIQGARGKPQHF.

V usage is TRBV30 and J usage is TRBJ1-1, with 8 bases fitting TRBD1. The CDR3 loop spans 14 amino acids. The germline V gene encodes CDR1 GTSNPN and CDR2 SVGIG (reference sequence). V lost 1 base to trimming and J lost 8 bases; unmatched junction nucleotides: 9. The CDR3 DNA is TGTGCCTGGAGTGGGGGGACAGGCAAAGGAGAAGCTTTCTTT. The encoded protein is CAWSGGTGKGEAFF.

The V gene is TRBV14, the J gene TRBJ2-7; 7 nucleotides line up with TRBD1. The CDR3 is 14 residues long. V shed 3 bases and J 3 bases; nucleotides not matched to a gene: 5. CDR1 and CDR2 from the germline V gene are SGHDN and FVKESK. The CDR3 spells CASSHPGTVYEQYF. The CDR3 bases are TGTGCCAGCAGCCACCCGGGGACAGTCTACGAGCAGTACTTC.

The genes are TRBV7-9 and TRBJ2-2, with D maybe TRBD1 (6 bases). The CDR3 length is 17 residues. Germline V CDR1 and CDR2: SEHNR, FQNEAQ (reference sequence). Trimming removed 2 bases from V and 6 bases from J, with 19 bases in between. The CDR3 sequence is CASSLRTDRKIAGELFF. The CDR3 bases are TGTGCCAGCAGCTTAAGAACCGACAGGAAGATCGCCGGGGAGCTGTTTTTT.

This chain joins TRBV6-5 and TRBJ2-4; D ambiguous. V lost 3 bases and J 0 bases, leaving 3 bases between the germline ends. The CDR3 totals 13 residues. Per germline, CDR1 MNHEY and CDR2 SVGAGI. CDR3 protein: CASSYRAKNIQYF. The CDR3 DNA sequence: TGTGCCAGCAGTTATCGAGCCAAAAACATTCAGTACTTC.

The V and J genes are TRBV9 and TRBJ2-1; 7 positions agree with TRBD2. CDR3 size: 15 residues. Germline-derived CDR1 and CDR2 are SGDLS and YYNGEE. Unmatched junction bases numbered 8, after V lost 8 bases and J lost 0 bases. DNA of the CDR3: TGTGCCAGTTCACCGAGCGGGACCTCCTACAATGAGCAGTTCTTC. Translating it yields CASSPSGTSYNEQFF. Using reference TRBV9 and TRBJ2-1 for the parts outside the CDR3, the full variable domain is DSGVTQTPKHLITATGQRVTLRCSPRSGDLSVYWYQQSLDQGLQFLIQYYNGEERAKGNILERFSAQQFPDLHSELNLSSLELGDSALYFCASSPSGTSYNEQFFGPGTRLTVL.

On this clone: One junction end disagrees with the germline gene, perhaps due to a read error. The chain links TRBV11-2 to TRBJ2-7, with TRBD2 identical over 11 bases. The CDR3 is made up of 16 amino acids. Germline V gene sequence: CDR1 SGHAT, CDR2 FQNNGV. Written as DNA, the CDR3 is TGTGCCAGCAGCTTCCCTCGGGGGATAGCGGGAGGGGAGAGGGACTTC. Translation gives CASSFPRGIAGGERDF.

V gene TRBV5-1 combines with J gene TRBJ2-5, with TRBD1 matching over 8 bases. The junction had 9 bases not matched to a gene; V was cut back by 0 bases and J by 5 bases. Germline values: CDR1 SGHRS, CDR2 YFSETQ. The CDR3 runs to 16 residues. CDR3 nucleotide sequence: TGCGCCAGCAGCTTGGCCAGCAGGGGGCGGTTGGAGACCCAGTACTTC. Protein product: CASSLASRGRLETQYF.

The table lists this clone with a count of one. The V and J genes are TRBV4-3 and TRBJ1-1; unclear D gene. The CDR3 spans 13 residues. V was clipped by 0 bases and J by 8 bases, with 10 bases between them. Germline V CDR1 and CDR2: LGHNA, YSLEER. CDR3 in amino acids: CASSQDFFGEAFF. DNA for the CDR3: TGCGCCAGCAGCCAAGATTTCTTCGGGGAAGCTTTCTTT.

The rearrangement links TRBV6-5 to TRBJ2-7, with 8 bases that match TRBD2. This CDR3 spans 14 amino acids. The J segment lost 6 bases and the V segment lost 4 bases, leaving 8 bases of the junction unmatched. The germline V gene encodes CDR1 MNHEY and CDR2 SVGAGI. CDR3 protein: CASSLGTSGSEQYF. CDR3 nucleotide sequence: TGTGCCAGCAGTTTGGGAACAAGCGGGAGCGAGCAGTACTTC.

The chain recombines TRBV3-1 (or the pseudogene TRBV3-2) with TRBJ1-1; 7 bases match TRBD1. The J segment lost 11 bases and the V segment lost 5 bases, leaving 8 bases of the junction unmatched. CDR3 length: 12 amino acids. The germline gives CDR1 LGHDT, CDR2 YNNKEL (reference sequence). CDR3 coding DNA: TGTGCCAGCAGCTTCCCAGGGGGGAGCGCTTTCTTT. Translated, it gives CASSFPGGSAFF.

The chain recombines TRBV25-1 with TRBJ2-1, with 7 bases aligning to TRBD1. The germline gives CDR1 MGHDK, CDR2 SYGVNS. The CDR3 is 14 amino acids. The J segment lost 2 bases and the V segment lost 9 bases, leaving 7 bases of the junction unmatched. CDR3 DNA sequence: TGTGCCAGTCGACAGGGAACGACCTACAATGAGCAGTTCTTC. Residues: CASRQGTTYNEQFF. The full variable domain, rest sourced from reference TRBV25-1 and TRBJ2-1, is EADIYQTPRYLVIGTGKKITLECSQTMGHDKMYWYQQDPGMELHLIHYSYGVNSTEKGDLSSESTVSRIRTEHFPLTLESARPSHTSQYLCASRQGTTYNEQFFGPGTRLTVL.

The chain carries TRBV28 and TRBJ1-3, with D uncertain. V was shortened by 3 bases and J by 1 base, with 13 bases between the two germline ends. The CDR3 has 16 residues. Germline values: CDR1 MDHEN, CDR2 SYDVKM. CDR3 sequence reads: CASSFSLGLSGNTIYF. The CDR3 nucleotides are TGTGCCAGCAGTTTTAGCCTGGGTCTATCTGGAAACACCATATATTTT.

This rearrangement joins TRBV5-6 to TRBJ2-3; 7 nucleotides line up with TRBD2. The germline gives CDR1 SGHDT, CDR2 YYEEEE. This CDR3 has 16 residues. V was clipped by 0 bases and J by 2 bases; unmatched bases: 6. The DNA of the CDR3 is TGTGCCAGCAGCTTGGGGTTTGGGACTACCACAGATACGCAGTATTTT. It yields the protein CASSLGFGTTTDTQYF.

CDR3 DNA: TGTGCCAGCAGCTTTATGGGGGGTAGCACAGATACGCAGTATTTT. Its translation: CASSFMGGSTDTQYF. The chain recombines TRBV7-9 with TRBJ2-3; perhaps TRBD2 as D (6 bases). This CDR3 contains 15 residues. Germline V lookup: CDR1 SEHNR, CDR2 FQNEAQ (reference sequence). The V end was cut by 3 bases, the J end by 0 bases, with 10 bases between.

A remark on this clone: The identical CDR3 is also encoded by other nucleotide sequences in the sample. The chain is built from TRBV7-2 and TRBJ2-1, with 11 bases that match TRBD1. This CDR3 has 16 residues. V trimming: 1 base; J trimming: 7 bases; junction bases outside the gene matches: 6. Germline-derived CDR1 and CDR2 are SGHTA and FQGNSA. In DNA, the CDR3 is TGTGCCAGCAGCTTAGTTGGGACAGGGGGTATAAATGAGCAGTTCTTC. Translated: CASSLVGTGGINEQFF.

This clone has a single count. The rearrangement uses TRBV3-1 (or the pseudogene TRBV3-2) and TRBJ2-7, with no clear D. Trimming left V 1 base short and J 0 bases short, with 7 bases between. The CDR3 has 14 amino acids. Germline CDR1 and CDR2: LGHDT and YNNKEL (reference sequence). CDR3 residues: CASSQAPSSYEQYF. CDR3 DNA sequence: TGTGCCAGCAGCCAAGCCCCCAGCTCCTACGAGCAGTACTTC.